A selection of T cell receptor beta chains follows, all from one sample in a study of T cells in Graves' hyperthyroidism and ophthalmopathy. Each CDR3 protein gets one entry after TCRdb re-called the multiplex PCR reads with MiXCR. Of 500,000 to 650,000 distinct CDR3 sequences in the sample, about 14% are singletons; the top ten hold around 13%. The sequencing input was blood. These receptors were taken from a woman between 50 and 59 years old with Graves' ophthalmopathy. The CDR3 runs from the conserved cysteine through the conserved F or W. The D gene is left open where the match is weak. Clone size is given for some rows only: seen once, a few or many times, or a class if the clone is expanded.

D,V,J,size,DNA,CDR3
-,TRBV28,TRBJ1-4,few,TGTGCCAGCACTTGGGGGCAGGGTAGGGAAAAACTGTTTTTT,CASTWGQGREKLFF
-,TRBV18,TRBJ2-1,many,TGTGCCAGCTCACCTGGGCGGCTAGCGCTAGACAATGAGCAGTTCTTC,CASSPGRLALDNEQFF
TRBD1,TRBV7-9,TRBJ1-1,-,TGTGCCAGCAGCTTAATTAGGCGGGACAGGGTCACTGAAGCTTTCTTT,CASSLIRRDRVTEAFF
-,TRBV3-1,TRBJ1-2,few,TGTGCCAGCAGCCAAGATCTTATCCAGGGTAGACGCGGCTACACCTTC,CASSQDLIQGRRGYTF
-,TRBV27,TRBJ1-2,few,TGTGCCAGCAGTTTATGGGGGAATAGTAATGGCTACACCTTC,CASSLWGNSNGYTF
-,TRBV28,TRBJ2-3,many,TGTGCCAGCAGTCAAGGAACCGACAACACAGATACGCAGTATTTT,CASSQGTDNTDTQYF
-,TRBV3-1,TRBJ1-2,-,TGTGCCAGCAGCCCATCCCGAGGGGCGGGCTACACCTTC,CASSPSRGAGYTF
TRBD1,TRBV9,TRBJ2-7,many,TGTGCCAGCAGCGTAGGACAGGGTAGAAGCGAGCAGTACTTC,CASSVGQGRSEQYF
TRBD1,TRBV20-1,TRBJ1-6,many,TGCAGTGCTAGACCTACCAAACGGGACAGTTGGTCACCCCTCCACTTT,CSARPTKRDSWSPLHF
TRBD2,TRBV19,TRBJ2-1,few,TGTGCCAGTAGTAACCGACTAGCGGGAGTGTTTTACAATGAGCAGTTCTTC,CASSNRLAGVFYNEQFF
-,TRBV27,TRBJ2-1,-,TGTGCCAGCAGTTACTCTATCAGTAATGAGCAGTTCTTC,CASSYSISNEQFF
-,TRBV2,TRBJ1-2,many,TGTGCCAGCAGTGTGAGACTTACTAACTATGGCTACACCTTC,CASSVRLTNYGYTF
TRBD1,TRBV9,TRBJ2-1,few,TGTGCCAGCAGCGGCCCGGGACAGGGGAATGAGCAGTTCTTC,CASSGPGQGNEQFF
-,TRBV3-1,TRBJ1-3,few,TGTGCCAGCAGCCAAGGGCAGGGACCTGGAAACACCATATATTTT,CASSQGQGPGNTIYF
TRBD2,TRBV20-1,TRBJ2-1,many,TGCAGTGCTGGGGACAGAAGACTAGCGGGAGTCTACAATGAGCAGTTCTTC,CSAGDRRLAGVYNEQFF
-,TRBV6-1,TRBJ2-3,-,TGTGCCAGCAGTCCCCCAGGGGTGGGAGATACGCAGTATTTT,CASSPPGVGDTQYF
-,TRBV11-2,TRBJ1-2,many,TGTGCCAGCAGCCCTCGACAGGATTCCGGCTACACCTTC,CASSPRQDSGYTF
TRBD2,TRBV4-1,TRBJ2-3,many,TGCGCCAGCAGCCGCGATAGCGGGAGAGCAGATACGCAGTATTTT,CASSRDSGRADTQYF
TRBD2,TRBV7-9,TRBJ2-1,many,TGTGCCAGCAGCTTACTAGCGGGAGACATCGAGCAGTTCTTC,CASSLLAGDIEQFF
-,TRBV30,TRBJ2-5,many,TGTGCCTGGAGTCGAGGAGACAATCAAGAGACCCAGTACTTC,CAWSRGDNQETQYF
TRBD1,TRBV15,TRBJ2-7,few,TGTGCCACCAGCGGGGGACAGGGGGGATTCTACGAGCAGTACTTC,CATSGGQGGFYEQYF
TRBD1,TRBV12-5,TRBJ1-5,few,TGTGCTAGTGGTCCAGGGACAGGGGTCAATCAGCCCCAGCATTTT,CASGPGTGVNQPQHF
TRBD2,TRBV30,TRBJ2-1,many,TGTGCCTGGAGTGAGGGGACTAGGCGTGGCAATGAGCAGTTCTTC,CAWSEGTRRGNEQFF
TRBD2,TRBV20-1,TRBJ2-1,many,TGCAGTGCTTTAACTTCCGGGACTAGCGGGAGAAGTGATGAGCAGTTCTTC,CSALTSGTSGRSDEQFF
-,TRBV20-1,TRBJ2-3,many,TGCAGTGCGAAGGCTGGAGATACGCAGTATTTT,CSAKAGDTQYF
-,TRBV6-1,TRBJ1-1,-,TGTGCCAGCAGGACGGCTAATGCGATGAACACTGAAGCTTTCTTT,CASRTANAMNTEAFF
TRBD1,TRBV9,TRBJ2-7,many,TGTGCCAGCAGCGTGATCGACAGGGGGCCCTACGAGCAGTACTTC,CASSVIDRGPYEQYF
-,TRBV30,TRBJ2-2,-,TGTGCCTGGAATACTGGAGCTTTTAACACCGGGGAGCTGTTTTTT,CAWNTGAFNTGELFF
TRBD1,TRBV28,TRBJ1-5,many,TGTGCCAGCAGGATCGCAGGGGGCGCGGTAAATCAGCCCCAGCATTTT,CASRIAGGAVNQPQHF
TRBD1,TRBV11-2,TRBJ1-2,-,TGTGCCAGCAGCTTAGCCGACAGGGTCTACACCTTC,CASSLADRVYTF
TRBD1,TRBV9,TRBJ2-1,few,TGTGCCAGCAGCGTGGCCGGGACAGGGACCTACAATGAGCAGTTCTTC,CASSVAGTGTYNEQFF
TRBD1,TRBV29-1,TRBJ1-1,many,TGCAGCGCAAGACAGGGGGCGGACACTGAAGCTTTCTTT,CSARQGADTEAFF
-,TRBV7-9,TRBJ2-1,many,TGTGCCAGCAGAACGGGACTCGTTAGTGAGCAGTTCTTC,CASRTGLVSEQFF
TRBD1,TRBV27,TRBJ2-7,many,TGTGCCAGCAGTTTAGGGGACAGTCTGGGGTACGAGCAGTACTTC,CASSLGDSLGYEQYF
-,TRBV15,TRBJ1-5,many,TGTGCCACCAGGCAGGGTATTCAGCCCCAGCATTTT,CATRQGIQPQHF
TRBD1,TRBV9,TRBJ2-1,-,TGTGCCAGCAGCGCCAGGACAGGGGGCTTCAATGAGCAGTTCTTC,CASSARTGGFNEQFF
TRBD2,TRBV6-2/TRBV6-3,TRBJ2-2,-,TGTGCCAGCAGACCAAGCGGGGCGGTCGGGGAGCTGTTTTTT,CASRPSGAVGELFF
-,TRBV27,TRBJ2-7,many,TGTGCCAGCAGTTTATCAGGCAGTCGCTACGAGCAGTACTTC,CASSLSGSRYEQYF
TRBD2,TRBV6-1,TRBJ2-7,many,TGTGCCAGCAGTGAGCAGGGACTAGCCTACGAGCAGTACTTC,CASSEQGLAYEQYF
TRBD1,TRBV27,TRBJ2-6,few,TGTGCCAGCAGTTTAGGAGTCGGACAGGGGTCTGGGGCCAACGTCCTGACTTTC,CASSLGVGQGSGANVLTF
-,TRBV30,TRBJ2-1,few,TGTGCCTGGAGTGTAAAAGGCAATGAGCAGTTCTTC,CAWSVKGNEQFF
-,TRBV5-1,TRBJ2-2,few,TGCGCCAGCAGCTGGACCCCCAGCACCGGGGAGCTGTTTTTT,CASSWTPSTGELFF
-,TRBV27,TRBJ1-2,few,TGTGCCAGTCCCGCTATGCGAGGCTATGGCTACACCTTC,CASPAMRGYGYTF
TRBD2,TRBV28,TRBJ2-3,many,TGTGCCAGCAGTTTATTAGGGCTAGCGGGACCTGCTAGCACAGATACGCAGTATTTT,CASSLLGLAGPASTDTQYF
-,TRBV20-1,TRBJ1-1,many,TGCAGTGCTAGAGACCCCCAGGGTGAGGGCACTGAAGCTTTCTTT,CSARDPQGEGTEAFF
-,TRBV20-1,TRBJ2-7,few,TGCAGTGCTAGGGTCGCGAGGGATTTTTCCTACGAGCAGTACTTC,CSARVARDFSYEQYF
-,TRBV4-1,TRBJ2-1,-,TGCGCCAGCAGCCAGGAGACTAGGTCTTATTATGAGCAGTTCTTC,CASSQETRSYYEQFF
TRBD2,TRBV20-1,TRBJ2-7,few,TGCAGTGCTAGAGATATTAGCGGGAGCTCATACGAGCAGTACTTC,CSARDISGSSYEQYF
-,TRBV7-8,TRBJ2-1,few,TGTGCCAGCAGCTTAGGACTAAACCACAATGAGCAGTTCTTC,CASSLGLNHNEQFF
TRBD2,TRBV20-1,TRBJ2-7,few,TGCAGTGCTAGAGACGCCTGGACTAGCGGGAGCTCCTACGAGCAGTACTTC,CSARDAWTSGSSYEQYF
-,TRBV6-2/TRBV6-3,TRBJ2-2,few,TGTGCCAGCAGTTACAGTCCAGGGAAGAGCACCGGGGAGCTGTTTTTT,CASSYSPGKSTGELFF
TRBD2,TRBV4-1,TRBJ2-7,-,TGCGCCAGCAGCCAAGTTGCTAGCGGGATCTACGAGCAGTACTTC,CASSQVASGIYEQYF
-,TRBV7-7,TRBJ2-7,many,TGTGCTAGCAGCCCCGATGGGATATTCGAGCAGTACTTC,CASSPDGIFEQYF
-,TRBV6-2/TRBV6-3,TRBJ2-1,few,TGTGCCAGCAACAGCGAGGACTCCTACAATGAGCAGTTCTTC,CASNSEDSYNEQFF
-,TRBV12-3/TRBV12-4,TRBJ1-2,many,TGTGCCAGCAGTTTATTCAGGGATCGAATCTCAGCTAACTATGGCTACACCTTC,CASSLFRDRISANYGYTF
-,TRBV7-2,TRBJ1-1,few,TGTGCCAGCACACCTCTAGGGTGGGCTGAAGCTTTCTTT,CASTPLGWAEAFF
TRBD1,TRBV27,TRBJ2-3,many,TGTGCCAGCAGGGACAGGGGTATGGGCACAGATACGCAGTATTTT,CASRDRGMGTDTQYF
-,TRBV12-3/TRBV12-4,TRBJ2-2,-,TGTGCCAGCAGTTTAGCGGAACTAGTAAGGGCCGGGGAGCTGTTTTTT,CASSLAELVRAGELFF